The entry below describes one T cell receptor (beta chain). This entry is derived from a study of shared clonotypes between healthy human individuals. Libraries were prepared by immunoSEQ multiplex PCR; TCRdb keeps only in-frame clonotypes and omits some of them. This table holds 500,000 to 550,000 clones, roughly 95% found once. Trimming cost V 5 bases and J 0 bases, with 20 bases left between them. There are 18 residues in the CDR3. Germline V lookup: CDR1 SGHTA, CDR2 FQGNSA. The receptor's source is a woman aged 25 to 39 in good health. This sequence joins TRBV7-2 and TRBJ2-1; D is uncertain. The source material was naive CD4+ T cells sorted from blood. Subset in this sample: CD45RA+ positively selected. This CDR3 reads CASSNYKAAASSYNEQFF. CDR3 sequence (DNA): TGTGCCAGCAGCAATTACAAGGCGGCGGCGAGCTCCTACAATGAGCAGTTCTTC.